This TCR beta chain was recorded in a study of T cells in Graves' hyperthyroidism and ophthalmopathy. Overall study context: Before treatment of any kind, peripheral blood was taken at initial diagnosis.

Amplified regions were TCR beta CDR3 sequences from RNA transcripts. TCR CDR3 regions were first amplified by RT-PCR with HTBI primers. MiXCR was run by TCRdb on the multiplex PCR reads, yielding one entry per CDR3 protein. This sample carries 550,000 to 700,000 distinct CDR3 sequences, approximately 14% of them seen once, and the ten largest clones take about 3.9%. Many counts were recorded for this clonotype. Ophthalmopathy patients all had a Clinical Activity Score of at least 3, a NOSPECS grade of at least 4 and disease under 3 months old. Uncontrolled infection, other autoimmune disease, pregnancy or lactation disqualified patients from enrolment. Material: blood. This sequence was found in a woman aged 40 to 50 with Graves' ophthalmopathy.

CDR3 nucleotides: TGTGCCAGCAGCACGACCACCCCTGACTACGAGCAGTACTTC. It yields the protein CASSTTTPDYEQYF. The chain carries TRBV28 and TRBJ2-7; no definite D call. Germline values: CDR1 MDHEN, CDR2 SYDVKM. V gave up 6 bases and J gave up 3 bases, with 15 bases separating them. The CDR3 is 14 residues long.